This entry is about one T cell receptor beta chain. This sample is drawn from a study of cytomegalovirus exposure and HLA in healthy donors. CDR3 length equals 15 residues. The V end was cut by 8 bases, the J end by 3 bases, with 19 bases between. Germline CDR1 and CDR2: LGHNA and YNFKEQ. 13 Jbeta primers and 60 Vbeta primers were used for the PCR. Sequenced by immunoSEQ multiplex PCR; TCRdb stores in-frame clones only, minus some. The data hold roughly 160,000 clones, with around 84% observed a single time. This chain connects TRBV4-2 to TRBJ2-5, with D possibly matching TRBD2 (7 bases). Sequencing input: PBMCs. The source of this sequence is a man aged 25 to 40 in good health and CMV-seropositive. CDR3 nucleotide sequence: TGTGCCAGCTCCCAAGGGGGGGAGGGGGAAGAGACCCAGTACTTC. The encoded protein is CASSQGGEGEETQYF.